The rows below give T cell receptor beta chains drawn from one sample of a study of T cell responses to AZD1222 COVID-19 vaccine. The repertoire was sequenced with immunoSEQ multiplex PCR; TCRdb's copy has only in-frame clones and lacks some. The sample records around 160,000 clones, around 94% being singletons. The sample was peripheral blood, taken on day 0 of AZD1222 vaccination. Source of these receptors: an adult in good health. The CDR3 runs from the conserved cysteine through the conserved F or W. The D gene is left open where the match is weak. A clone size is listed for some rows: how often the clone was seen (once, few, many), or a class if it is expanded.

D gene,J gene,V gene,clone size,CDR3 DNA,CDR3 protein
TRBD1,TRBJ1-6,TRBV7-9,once,TGTGCCAGCAGAAAAAACGCCGGGACAGGGGGCTCACCCCTCCACTTT,CASRKNAGTGGSPLHF
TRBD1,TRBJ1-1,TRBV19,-,TGTGCCAGTAGTAAACTGGGACAGATGAACACTGAAGCTTTCTTT,CASSKLGQMNTEAFF
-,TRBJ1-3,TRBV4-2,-,TGTGCCAGCAGCCAAGATGTTGGGGGCCGAAACACCATATATTTT,CASSQDVGGRNTIYF
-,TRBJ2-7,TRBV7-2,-,TGTGCCAGCAGCGTAGACCTATCTTTCTCCTACGAGCAGTACTTC,CASSVDLSFSYEQYF
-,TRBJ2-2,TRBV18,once,TGTGCCAGCTCACCGGGGACGGGAAACACCGGGGAGCTGTTTTTT,CASSPGTGNTGELFF
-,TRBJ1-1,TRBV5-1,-,TGCGCCAGCAAGGCGACAGGGAACACTGAAGCTTTCTTT,CASKATGNTEAFF
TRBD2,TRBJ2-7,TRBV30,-,TGTGCCTGGAGTCGGACTAGCGGGGCGCCCTACGAGCAGTACTTC,CAWSRTSGAPYEQYF
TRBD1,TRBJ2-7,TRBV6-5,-,TGTGCCAGCAGTTACGGGGGACAGACCTACGAGCAGTACTTC,CASSYGGQTYEQYF
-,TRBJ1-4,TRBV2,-,TGTGCCAGCAGTGAAGGGACGGTAGAAAAACTGTTTTTT,CASSEGTVEKLFF
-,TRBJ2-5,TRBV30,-,TGTGCCTGGAGTGTACTTGCGGTCCAAGAGACCCAGTACTTC,CAWSVLAVQETQYF
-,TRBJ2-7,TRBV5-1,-,TGCGCCAGCAGCTTCAGGGGACCACTCTACGAGCAGTACTTC,CASSFRGPLYEQYF
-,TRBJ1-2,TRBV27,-,TGTGCCAGCAGTCCTACCCCGGGGAGGGCCAACTATGGCTACACCTTC,CASSPTPGRANYGYTF
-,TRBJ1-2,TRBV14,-,TGTGCCAGCAGCCAAGTGGCGGGGGGAGTCTATGGCTACACCTTC,CASSQVAGGVYGYTF
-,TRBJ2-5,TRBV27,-,TGTGCCAGCAGTTTGGAGGGTCCTAGGAACCAGTACTTC,CASSLEGPRNQYF
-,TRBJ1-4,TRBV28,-,TGTGCCAGCACCCGGGGGGGGAGAGCGAGTGAAAAACTGTTTTTT,CASTRGGRASEKLFF
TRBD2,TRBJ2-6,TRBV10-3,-,TGTGCCATCAGTTCCGGACTAGCGGGAGGGCGCGGGGCCAACGTCCTGACTTTC,CAISSGLAGGRGANVLTF
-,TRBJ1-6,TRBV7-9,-,TGTGCCAGCAGCTCCCCCGGACAGTATTCACCCCTCCACTTT,CASSSPGQYSPLHF
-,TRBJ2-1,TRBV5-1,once,TGCGCCAGCAGCTTGGTAGCGGACTCCTACAATGAGCAGTTCTTC,CASSLVADSYNEQFF
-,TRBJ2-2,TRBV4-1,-,TGCGCCAGCAGCCAAGCCCGGTCGGGGGAGCTGTTTTTT,CASSQARSGELFF
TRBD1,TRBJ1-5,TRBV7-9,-,TGTGCCAGCAGCCTCGCGGGGACAGGGGACCAGCCCCAGCATTTT,CASSLAGTGDQPQHF
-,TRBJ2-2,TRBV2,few,TGTGCCAGCAGCGGAATACCTCGGGCCACCGGGGAGCTGTTTTTT,CASSGIPRATGELFF
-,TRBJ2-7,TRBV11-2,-,TGTGCCAGCAGCCTCAACAGGGAGGGCTCCTACGAGCAGTACTTC,CASSLNREGSYEQYF
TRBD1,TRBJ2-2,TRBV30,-,TGTGCCTGGAGTAGGGACAGTTATCTACAACTAGGAACCGGGGAGCTGTTTTTT,CAWSRDSYLQLGTGELFF
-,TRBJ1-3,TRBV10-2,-,TGCGCCAGCAGGGATAAGGGGACCTGGTTCCCAAACACCATATATTTT,CASRDKGTWFPNTIYF
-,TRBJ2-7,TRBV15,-,TGTGCCACCAGCAGCGGCGGTTTCGACGAGCAGTACTTC,CATSSGGFDEQYF
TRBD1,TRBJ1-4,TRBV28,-,TGTGCCAGCAGTTTATGGTTTACAGGGGGGTCGGATGAAAAACTGTTTTTT,CASSLWFTGGSDEKLFF
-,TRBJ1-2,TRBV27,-,TGTGCCAGCAGTTTGGGGGGGGCGAAGGGCTACACCTTC,CASSLGGAKGYTF
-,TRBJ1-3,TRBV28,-,TGTGCCAGCAGTGTCCCAGGGGAAGCTGGAAACACCATATATTTT,CASSVPGEAGNTIYF
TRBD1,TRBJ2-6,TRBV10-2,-,TGCGCCAGCAGTGGCGACAGGGGGGTGCTTGCTGGGGCCAACGTCCTGACTTTC,CASSGDRGVLAGANVLTF
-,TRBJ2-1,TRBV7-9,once,TGTGCCAGCAGCCTGGTCAATGAGCAGTTCTTC,CASSLVNEQFF
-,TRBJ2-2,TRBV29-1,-,TGCAGCGTTGAAGTCCGGGTATCGAACACCGGGGAGCTGTTTTTT,CSVEVRVSNTGELFF
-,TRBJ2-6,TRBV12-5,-,TGTGCTAGTGCCCACTCTGGGGCCAACGTCCTGACTTTC,CASAHSGANVLTF